This T cell receptor beta chain was profiled in a study of regulatory T cells in long-lasting Graves disease. The trim removed 8 bases at V and 3 bases at J, leaving 6 bases unmatched. Germline CDR1 and CDR2: MNHNS and SASEGT. CDR3 length: 14 residues. Turning to this clonotype: A much more abundant neighbour one base away suggests this may be a read error.

The TCR beta library used iRepertoire HTBI primers with Arm-PCR amplification of CDR3. TCRdb independently ran MiXCR on the multiplex PCR reads; one entry per CDR3 protein. The sample has 300,000 to 400,000 distinct CDR3 sequences, 16% seen once. Time point in this sample: newly diagnosed GD, antithyroid drugs for less than 3 months. With RNA extracted from PBMCs as input, the TCR library was made. These sequences were also reported in another study, on T cells in Graves' hyperthyroidism and ophthalmopathy. Turning to that study: A patient was excluded if there was uncontrolled infection, other autoimmune disease, pregnancy or lactation.

The clonotype was recovered from a man in his forties with Graves disease. Sequenced here: peripheral blood mononuclear cells (PBMCs), sampled at new diagnosis, from a patient treated with antithyroid drugs. V and J are TRBV6-1 and TRBJ2-7, with 11 bases aligning to TRBD1. This chain's CDR3 is CASRTGGTVYEQYF. CDR3 sequence (DNA): TGTGCCAGCCGGACAGGGGGCACGGTCTACGAGCAGTACTTC.